The present T cell receptor beta chain was sequenced within a study of chemoradiotherapy in HPV16-positive cancers. Study information: Candidate HPV-specific T-cell clones and common TCR motifs came from functional assays in a couple of HPV16-positive patients. Regarding the study as a whole: Non-HPV-specific T cells did not expand in tumors during treatment, whereas candidate HPV-specific clones and E7-related motifs did.

V lost 6 bases, J lost 3 bases, and 0 bases stayed unmatched. Germline values: CDR1 LNHDA, CDR2 SQIVND (reference sequence). CDR3 length equals 12 residues. As regards this clone: The antigen is unknown.

Some clones are missing from TCRdb's copy, which holds only in-frame ones; the method was immunoSEQ multiplex PCR. The data show about 480 clones, around 80% seen once. The chain links TRBV19 to TRBJ1-2; 8 nucleotides align to TRBD1. The sample in question was tumor tissue, obtained from a patient who underwent chemoradiotherapy. This TCR derives from a human donor with HPV-associated anogenital cancer. The CDR3 region has the DNA TGTGCCAGTAGGACAGGGGACTATGGCTACACCTTC. It codes for CASRTGDYGYTF.